A single sample gave rise to the 15 T cell receptor beta chains below, sequenced in a study of Ad26.COV2.S vaccination and SARS-CoV-2 variants. Treatment in this sample: about 20 received Ad26.COV2.S at low or high dose, single or two shots; roughly 5 received placebo; per-sample allocation not given. Collection of samples fell on day 63 after the first vaccine or placebo injection. This table comes from immunoSEQ multiplex PCR, and its TCRdb copy is limited to in-frame clones, with some not included. The data hold about 350,000 clones, with around 88% observed a single time. The sample was peripheral blood, taken in a trial of Ad26.COV2.S vaccine versus placebo. The origin of the receptors is a person aged 18 to 59 who received the Ad26.COV2.S COVID-19 vaccine or a placebo.

The chain joins TRBV6-2 or TRBV6-3 to TRBJ2-7; D might be TRBD1 (5 bases). Germline V gene data show CDR1 as MNHEY and CDR2 as SVGEGT. The CDR3 consists of 15 residues. Deletions cut 2 bases from V and 1 base from J, with 12 bases between. The CDR3 DNA reads as TGTGCCAGCAGTTACGGGGCAGCGTATTCCTACGAGCAGTACTTC. Its protein product is CASSYGAAYSYEQYF.

The chain is built from TRBV19 and TRBJ2-2, with TRBD2 as a possible D gene (6 bases). The CDR3 is 14 amino acids. From germline, CDR1 is LNHDA and CDR2 SQIVND (reference sequence). V was cut by 6 bases and J by 1 base, with 9 bases left in between. The CDR3 is CASSTGLNTGELFF. Written as DNA, the CDR3 is TGTGCCAGTAGCACGGGACTGAACACCGGGGAGCTGTTTTTT.

The genes are TRBV5-6 and TRBJ1-1, with 11 positions matching TRBD1. The CDR3 spans 14 residues. Germline CDR1 reads SGHDT; CDR2 reads YYEEEE. J lost 2 bases, V lost 4 bases, and 1 base had no gene match. CDR3 DNA: TGTGCCAGCAGCCGGACAGGGGGCAACACTGAAGCTTTCTTT. Amino acid sequence: CASSRTGGNTEAFF.

The chain couples TRBV7-8 to TRBJ1-4, with D possibly being TRBD1 (5 bases). There are 15 residues in the CDR3. From germline, CDR1 is SGHVS and CDR2 FQNEAQ. Trimming pared 3 bases from V and 9 bases from J, leaving 17 bases between. The CDR3 sequence: CASSFDSVLRKKLFF. CDR3 nucleotides: TGTGCCAGCAGCTTCGACAGCGTTCTACGTAAAAAACTGTTTTTT.

This clone is a singleton in its sample. The chain carries TRBV10-1 and TRBJ2-5; D may be TRBD1 (6 bases). V dropped 0 bases and J dropped 2 bases, with 10 bases sitting between them. The germline V gene has CDR1 WNHNN and CDR2 SYGVQD (reference sequence). The CDR3 runs 15 residues. The CDR3 is CASSESGQHQETQYF. The CDR3 nucleotides are TGCGCCAGCAGTGAGTCTGGACAGCATCAAGAGACCCAGTACTTC.

This clone is a singleton in its sample. The chain combines TRBV19 with TRBJ1-5; 9 positions match TRBD1. After removal of 7 bases from V and 4 bases from J, the junction contained 14 bases not matched to a gene. The germline CDR1 and CDR2 sequences are LNHDA and SQIVND (reference sequence). CDR3 length: 17 residues. CDR3 bases: TGTGCCAGTAAATGGGGACAGGGAGTAAGTGGAAATCAGCCCCAGCATTTT. It specifies CASKWGQGVSGNQPQHF.

The chain couples TRBV27 to TRBJ1-5, with D uncertain. There are 16 residues in the CDR3. Trimming pared 6 bases from V and 4 bases from J, leaving 19 bases between. Looked up from germline, CDR1 is MNHEY and CDR2 is SMNVEV (reference sequence). The CDR3 bases are TGTGCCAGCAGCCCAAACGGGAAGGCTCTAAATCAGCCCCAGCATTTT. It yields the protein CASSPNGKALNQPQHF.

Details on this clone: Additional DNA sequences in this sample encode the identical CDR3. The J gene is TRBJ2-7, the V gene TRBV4-3; D perhaps matches TRBD2 (5 bases). V lost 0 bases to trimming and J lost 0 bases, with 9 bases between them. CDR1 and CDR2 (germline): LGHNA, YSLEER. This CDR3 has 15 amino acids. CDR3 DNA sequence: TGCGCCAGCAGCCAAGATAGGGCGGGCTCCTACGAGCAGTACTTC. Translating gives CASSQDRAGSYEQYF.

Written as DNA, the CDR3 is TGTGCCAGCAAAGGACAGGGCCCGACCTACGAGCAGTACTTC. Encoded protein: CASKGQGPTYEQYF. V gene TRBV19 combines with J gene TRBJ2-7; 8 nucleotides align to TRBD1. The CDR3 covers 14 residues. Germline CDR1 reads LNHDA; CDR2 reads SQIVND (reference sequence). The J segment lost 2 bases and the V segment lost 9 bases, leaving 9 bases of the junction unmatched. Filled out from reference TRBV19 and TRBJ2-7, the complete variable domain reads DGGITQSPKYLFRKEGQNVTLSCEQNLNHDAMYWYRQDPGQGLRLIYYSQIVNDFQKGDIAEGYSVSREKKESFPLTVTSAQKNPTAFYLCASKGQGPTYEQYFGPGTRLTVT.

This clone was seen at least ten times. The V call is TRBV5-1, the J call TRBJ2-2; tentatively, D is TRBD1 (5 bases). The CDR3 is 15 amino acids. Germline CDR1 reads SGHRS; CDR2 reads YFSETQ. Trimming stripped 3 bases from V and 2 bases from J, with 11 bases between. CDR3 nucleotide sequence: TGCGCCAGCAGCTACACTGACAGAAACACCGGGGAGCTGTTTTTT. Translation gives CASSYTDRNTGELFF.

This chain links TRBV7-2 with TRBJ1-1; TRBD1 agrees at 9 bases. Germline V gene sequence: CDR1 SGHTA, CDR2 FQGNSA. J lost 5 bases, V lost 6 bases, and 7 bases had no gene match. This CDR3 contains 14 residues. The CDR3 here is CASSFGTGITEAFF. The CDR3 DNA is TGTGCCAGCAGTTTTGGGACAGGGATAACTGAAGCTTTCTTT.

The chain uses TRBV19 and TRBJ2-3; D remains ambiguous. Deletions cut 6 bases from V and 6 bases from J, with 16 bases between. Per germline, CDR1 LNHDA and CDR2 SQIVND (reference sequence). This CDR3 has 14 amino acids. The CDR3 reads CASRSLGSWDTQYF. The CDR3 coding sequence is TGTGCCAGTAGGTCTTTGGGCTCTTGGGATACGCAGTATTTT.

V is TRBV7-6 and J is TRBJ1-5; D may be TRBD1 (5 bases). CDR1 is SGHVS and CDR2 is FNYEAQ in the germline V gene. V was pared by 5 bases and J by 3 bases, with 17 bases between. The CDR3 contains 16 residues. CDR3 residues: CASSLKEGTVNQPQHF. CDR3 nucleotide sequence: TGTGCCAGCAGCCTAAAAGAGGGGACCGTCAATCAGCCCCAGCATTTT.

This chain links TRBV7-9 with TRBJ2-3; 14 bases align to TRBD2. After removal of 4 bases from V and 0 bases from J, the junction contained 9 bases not matched to a gene. This CDR3 has 19 residues. CDR1 is SEHNR, CDR2 FQNEAQ, per germline (reference sequence). The CDR3 region is CASSYGPGLAGVSTDTQYF. DNA for the CDR3: TGTGCCAGCAGCTACGGTCCGGGACTAGCGGGAGTAAGCACAGATACGCAGTATTTT.

This sequence joins TRBV19 and TRBJ2-3, with 8 bases that match TRBD1. There are 16 residues in the CDR3. Germline CDR1 is LNHDA and CDR2 is SQIVND (reference sequence). The ends lost 0 bases at V and 2 bases at J; junction bases unmatched: 4. The CDR3 DNA sequence: TGTGCCAGTAGTATAGACAGGGGGCAGAACACAGATACGCAGTATTTT. Translating gives CASSIDRGQNTDTQYF.